One and the same sample provided the 15 T cell receptor beta chains below, sequenced in a study of blood T cell repertoires in COVID-19. Here immunoSEQ multiplex PCR was the method, and the copy in TCRdb shows in-frame clones only, minus some. The sample contains 85,000 to 130,000 clones, about 79% of which appear only once. Sequenced sample: peripheral blood. The receptor set was obtained from a man at least 80 years old with COVID-19, enrolled during active disease.

The V gene is TRBV19, the J gene TRBJ1-5; D may be TRBD1 (5 bases). V was pared by 5 bases and J by 0 bases, with 8 bases between. This CDR3 region has 14 residues. Germline V gene sequence: CDR1 LNHDA, CDR2 SQIVND (reference sequence). CDR3 sequence reads: CASSSQGSNQPQHF. The CDR3 DNA sequence: TGTGCCAGTAGTTCCCAGGGTAGCAATCAGCCCCAGCATTTT.

V usage is TRBV29-1 and J usage is TRBJ2-1; 8 bases agree with TRBD2. Trimming cost V 3 bases and J 8 bases; bases outside gene matches: 3. The germline gives CDR1 SQVTM, CDR2 ANQGSEA. The CDR3 contains 12 residues. CDR3: CSVDGRADEQFF. The CDR3, as DNA: TGCAGCGTTGACGGGAGGGCCGATGAGCAGTTCTTC.

J is TRBJ1-3 and V is TRBV20-1, with D possibly matching TRBD1 (6 bases). The germline CDR1 and CDR2 sequences are DFQATT and SNEGSKA (reference sequence). CDR3 length equals 15 residues. V gave up 3 bases and J gave up 2 bases, with 14 bases separating them. The CDR3 nucleotides are TGCAGTGCTAGTGGGGTGGGGACAACTGGAAACACCATATATTTT. This translates into CSASGVGTTGNTIYF.

A single count supports this clone. The chain is built from TRBV19 and TRBJ1-1; D ambiguous. Trimming removed 3 bases from V and 4 bases from J, with 12 bases in between. Germline V lookup: CDR1 LNHDA, CDR2 SQIVND (reference sequence). The CDR3 has 14 residues. The CDR3: CASSMVAVSTEAFF. The CDR3 nucleotides read TGTGCCAGTAGTATGGTAGCCGTTTCCACTGAAGCTTTCTTT.

This clone has ten or more counts. The genes are TRBV27 and TRBJ2-7; TRBD2 agrees at 7 bases. CDR3 size: 17 residues. Trimming took 0 bases from V and 3 from J; bases not matched to a gene: 11. Germline CDR1 reads MNHEY; CDR2 reads SMNVEV (reference sequence). CDR3 sequence reads: CASSLSISRELIYEQYF. CDR3 nucleotides: TGTGCCAGCAGTTTATCTATCTCGCGGGAGCTGATCTACGAGCAGTACTTC.

The V gene is TRBV21-1, the J gene TRBJ2-7; TRBD2, the table's D call, was not compared with the DNA. TRBV21-1 is listed as a pseudogene. This CDR3 contains 15 residues. The CDR3 nucleotides are TGTGCCAGCAGCAAAACGACTAGCGGGCACTACGAGCAGTACTTC. Translated, it gives CASSKTTSGHYEQYF.

V is TRBV27 and J is TRBJ2-7, with 12 bases that match TRBD2. CDR1 and CDR2 (germline): MNHEY, SMNVEV (reference sequence). V trimming: 5 bases; J trimming: 3 bases; junction bases outside the gene matches: 11. The CDR3 consists of 17 residues. CDR3 nucleotide sequence: TGTGCCAGCAGTGTTCCGACTAGCGGGGGAGGGAGCTACGAGCAGTACTTC. Translating it yields CASSVPTSGGGSYEQYF.

The CDR3 reads CASSFFGRATDTQYF. The CDR3 DNA sequence: TGTGCCAGCAGTTTTTTCGGGAGGGCCACAGATACGCAGTATTTT. The rearrangement uses TRBV27 and TRBJ2-3; TRBD2 matches at 8 bases. The CDR3 has 15 residues. J gave up 2 bases and V 3 bases, and 4 bases lay outside the gene matches. The germline V gene encodes CDR1 MNHEY and CDR2 SMNVEV (reference sequence).

The chain links TRBV7-3 to TRBJ2-2, with a weak D call TRBD2 (5 bases). The length of the CDR3 is 14 residues. Trimming stripped 5 bases from V and 6 bases from J, with 13 bases between. The germline gives CDR1 SGHTA, CDR2 FQGTGA. The CDR3 region is CASSPVSSSGELFF. For the CDR3, the DNA is TGTGCCAGCAGCCCGGTCTCTAGCTCCGGGGAGCTGTTTTTT.

The chain is built from TRBV19 and TRBJ2-6; tentatively, D is TRBD1 (7 bases). There are 16 residues in the CDR3. V gave up 6 bases and J gave up 0 bases, with 12 bases separating them. Germline V gives CDR1 LNHDA, CDR2 SQIVND (reference sequence). CDR3 protein: CASRGQDYSGANVLTF. The CDR3 nucleotides are TGTGCCAGTAGAGGACAGGACTACTCTGGGGCCAACGTCCTGACTTTC.

The rearrangement uses TRBV10-2 and TRBJ2-3, with D unclear. This CDR3 comprises 15 residues. Between the trimmed V and J ends, which lost 3 bases and 2 bases, there was a span of 12 bases. The germline V gene encodes CDR1 WSHSY and CDR2 SAAADI. The CDR3 spells CASSELQHYTDTQYF. The CDR3 nucleotides are TGCGCCAGCAGTGAACTCCAACACTACACAGATACGCAGTATTTT.

This clone has a count of ten or more. The chain recombines TRBV24-1 with TRBJ2-7; 9 bases agree with TRBD1. CDR1 and CDR2 from the germline V gene are KGHDR and SFDVKD. V lost 4 bases and J lost 0; bases outside the gene matches: 6. CDR3 length equals 16 residues. The DNA of the CDR3 is TGTGCCACCAGTGAACCAGACAGGGGGTTCTCCTACGAGCAGTACTTC. This sequence encodes CATSEPDRGFSYEQYF.

The table lists this clone with a few counts. The rearrangement joins TRBV5-1 to TRBJ1-1; unclear D gene. The germline gives CDR1 SGHRS, CDR2 YFSETQ. The CDR3 loop spans 13 amino acids. The V end was cut by 4 bases, the J end by 4 bases, with 11 bases between. The CDR3, as DNA: TGCGCCAGCAGCCCAAGCGGTCTCACTGAAGCTTTCTTT. It codes for CASSPSGLTEAFF.

This chain connects TRBV28 to TRBJ2-1; 8 bases agree with TRBD2. V shed 3 bases and J 4 bases; nucleotides not matched to a gene: 5. In germline, CDR1 is MDHEN, CDR2 SYDVKM. The CDR3 has 15 amino acids. This CDR3 is CASSFYSGIYNEQFF. The CDR3 DNA sequence: TGTGCCAGCAGTTTCTATAGCGGGATATACAATGAGCAGTTCTTC.

Here the CDR3 DNA reads TGCGCCAGCAGTGTAGCGGTAAAGGTCTCCTACGAGCAGTACTTC. Its translation: CASSVAVKVSYEQYF. The chain carries TRBV10-1 and TRBJ2-7, with a tentative D call TRBD2 (6 bases). Looked up from germline, CDR1 is WNHNN and CDR2 is SYGVQD (reference sequence). The V gene lost 4 bases and the J gene lost 0 bases, with 13 bases spanning the gap. The CDR3 consists of 15 residues.